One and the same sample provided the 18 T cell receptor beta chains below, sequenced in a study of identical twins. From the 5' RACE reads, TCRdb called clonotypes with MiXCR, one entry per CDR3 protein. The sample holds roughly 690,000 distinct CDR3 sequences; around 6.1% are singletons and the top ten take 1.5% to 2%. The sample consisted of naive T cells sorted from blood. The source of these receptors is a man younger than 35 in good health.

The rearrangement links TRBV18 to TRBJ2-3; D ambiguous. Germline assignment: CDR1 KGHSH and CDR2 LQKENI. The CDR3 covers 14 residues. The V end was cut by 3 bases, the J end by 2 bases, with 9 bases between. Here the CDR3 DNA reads TGTGCCAGCTCACCGGTAAAGTACACAGATACGCAGTATTTT. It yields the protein CASSPVKYTDTQYF.

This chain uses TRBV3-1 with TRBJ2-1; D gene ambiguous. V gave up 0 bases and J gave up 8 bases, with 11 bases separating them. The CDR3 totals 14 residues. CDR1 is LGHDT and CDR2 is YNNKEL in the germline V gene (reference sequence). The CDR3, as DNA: TGTGCCAGCAGCCAAGATCATTTCGGGTATGAGCAGTTCTTC. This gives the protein CASSQDHFGYEQFF.

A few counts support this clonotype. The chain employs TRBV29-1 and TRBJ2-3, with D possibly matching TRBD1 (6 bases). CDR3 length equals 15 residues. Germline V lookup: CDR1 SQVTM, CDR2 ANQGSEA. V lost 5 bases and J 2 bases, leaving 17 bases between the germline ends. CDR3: CSVPDRTAITDTQYF. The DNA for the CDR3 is TGCAGCGTTCCGGACCGGACAGCAATCACAGATACGCAGTATTTT.

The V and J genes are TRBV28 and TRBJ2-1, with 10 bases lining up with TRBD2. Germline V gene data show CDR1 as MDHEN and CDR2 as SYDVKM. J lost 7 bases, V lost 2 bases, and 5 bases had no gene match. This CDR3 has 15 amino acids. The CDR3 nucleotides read TGTGCCAGCAGTTTACCGCTAGCGGGAGTGAATGAGCAGTTCTTC. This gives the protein CASSLPLAGVNEQFF.

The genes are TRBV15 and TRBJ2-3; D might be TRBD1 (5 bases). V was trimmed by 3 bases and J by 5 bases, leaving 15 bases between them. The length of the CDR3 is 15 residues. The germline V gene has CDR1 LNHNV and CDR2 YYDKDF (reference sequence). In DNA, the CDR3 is TGTGCCACCAGCAGGAAAACAGGAGCCTTAGATACGCAGTATTTT. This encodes CATSRKTGALDTQYF.

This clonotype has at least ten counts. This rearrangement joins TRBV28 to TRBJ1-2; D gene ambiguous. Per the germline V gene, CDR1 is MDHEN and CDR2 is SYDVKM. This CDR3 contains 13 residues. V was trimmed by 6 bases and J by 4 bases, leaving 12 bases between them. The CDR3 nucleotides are TGTGCCAGCAGCCCTCACAAAACCTATGGCTACACCTTC. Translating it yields CASSPHKTYGYTF.

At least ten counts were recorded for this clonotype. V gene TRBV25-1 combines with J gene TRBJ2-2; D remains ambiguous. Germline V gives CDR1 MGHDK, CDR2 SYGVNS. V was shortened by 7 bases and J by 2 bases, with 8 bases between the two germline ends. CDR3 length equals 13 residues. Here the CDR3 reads CASTPGNTGELFF. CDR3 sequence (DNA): TGTGCCAGCACCCCTGGCAACACCGGGGAGCTGTTTTTT.

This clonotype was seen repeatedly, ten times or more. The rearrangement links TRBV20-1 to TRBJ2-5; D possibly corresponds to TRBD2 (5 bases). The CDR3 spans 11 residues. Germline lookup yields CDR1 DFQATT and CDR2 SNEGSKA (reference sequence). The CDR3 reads CTGVRGETQYF. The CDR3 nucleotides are TGCACCGGGGTCCGCGGGGAGACCCAGTACTTC.

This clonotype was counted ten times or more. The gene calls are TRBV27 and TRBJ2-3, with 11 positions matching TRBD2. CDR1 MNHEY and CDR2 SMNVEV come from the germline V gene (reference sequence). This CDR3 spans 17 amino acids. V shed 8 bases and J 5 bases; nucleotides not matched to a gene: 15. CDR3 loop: CASGQTLSGRAGDTQYF. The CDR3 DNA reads TGTGCCAGCGGGCAGACCCTTAGCGGGAGGGCCGGAGATACGCAGTATTTT.

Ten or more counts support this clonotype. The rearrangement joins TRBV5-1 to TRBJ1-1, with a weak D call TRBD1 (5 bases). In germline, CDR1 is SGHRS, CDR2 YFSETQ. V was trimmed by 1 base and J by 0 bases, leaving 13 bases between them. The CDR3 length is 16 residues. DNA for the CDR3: TGCGCCAGCAGCTTGTCACACCGGGGCTTGAACACTGAAGCTTTCTTT. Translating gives CASSLSHRGLNTEAFF.

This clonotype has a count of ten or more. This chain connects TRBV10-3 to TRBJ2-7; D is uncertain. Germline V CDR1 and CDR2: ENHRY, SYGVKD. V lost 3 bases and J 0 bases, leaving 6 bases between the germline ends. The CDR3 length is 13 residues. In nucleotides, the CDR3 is TGTGCCATCAGTGACCAGATCTCCTACGAGCAGTACGTC. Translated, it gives CAISDQISYEQYV.

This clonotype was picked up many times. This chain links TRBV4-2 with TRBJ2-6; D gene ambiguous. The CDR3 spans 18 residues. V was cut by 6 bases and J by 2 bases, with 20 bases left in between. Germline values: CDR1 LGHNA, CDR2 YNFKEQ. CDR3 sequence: CASSKTPQFMTGANVLTF. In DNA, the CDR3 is TGTGCCAGCAGTAAAACCCCACAATTCATGACTGGGGCCAACGTCCTGACTTTC.

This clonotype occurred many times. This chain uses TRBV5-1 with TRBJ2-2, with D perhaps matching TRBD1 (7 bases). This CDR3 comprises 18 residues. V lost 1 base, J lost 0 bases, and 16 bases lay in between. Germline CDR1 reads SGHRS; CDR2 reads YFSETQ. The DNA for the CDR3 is TGCGCCAGCAGCTTGACCCAGGGGGGAAGATCGAACACCGGGGAGCTGTTTTTT. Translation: CASSLTQGGRSNTGELFF.

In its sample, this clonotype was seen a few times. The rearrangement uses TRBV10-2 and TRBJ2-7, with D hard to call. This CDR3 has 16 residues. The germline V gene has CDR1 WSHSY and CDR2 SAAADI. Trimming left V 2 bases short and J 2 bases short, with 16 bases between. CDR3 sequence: CASSEKGLGPPYEQYF. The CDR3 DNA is TGCGCCAGCAGTGAGAAGGGTCTAGGCCCCCCCTACGAGCAGTACTTC.

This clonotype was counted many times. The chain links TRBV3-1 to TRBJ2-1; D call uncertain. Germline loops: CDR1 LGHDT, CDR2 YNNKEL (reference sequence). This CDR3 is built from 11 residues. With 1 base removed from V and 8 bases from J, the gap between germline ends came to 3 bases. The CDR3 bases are TGTGCCAGCAGCCAAGTCCATGAGCAGTTCTTC. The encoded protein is CASSQVHEQFF.

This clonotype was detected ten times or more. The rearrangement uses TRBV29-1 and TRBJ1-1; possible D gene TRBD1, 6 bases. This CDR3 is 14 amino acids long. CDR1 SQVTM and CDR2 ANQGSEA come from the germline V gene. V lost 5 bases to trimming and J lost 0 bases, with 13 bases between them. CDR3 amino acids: CSVKTGQMNTEAFF. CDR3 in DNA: TGCAGCGTTAAAACAGGGCAAATGAACACTGAAGCTTTCTTT.

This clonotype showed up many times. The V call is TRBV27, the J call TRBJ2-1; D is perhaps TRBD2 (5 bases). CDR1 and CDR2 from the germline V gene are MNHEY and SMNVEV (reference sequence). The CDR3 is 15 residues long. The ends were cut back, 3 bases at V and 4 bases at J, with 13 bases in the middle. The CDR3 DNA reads TGTGCCAGCAGTTTCGGAGGTGCTCATTACAATGAGCAGTTCTTC. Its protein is CASSFGGAHYNEQFF.

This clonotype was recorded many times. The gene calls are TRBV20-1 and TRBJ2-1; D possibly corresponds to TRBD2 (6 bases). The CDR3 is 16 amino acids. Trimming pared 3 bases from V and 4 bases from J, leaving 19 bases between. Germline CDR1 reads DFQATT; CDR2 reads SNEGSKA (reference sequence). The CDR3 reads CSARAARAGRYNEQFF. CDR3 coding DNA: TGCAGTGCTAGGGCTGCTAGGGCGGGGCGGTACAATGAGCAGTTCTTC.